The clone carrying this TCR beta chain appeared a few times. TCRdb reprocessed the RT-PCR reads with MiXCR, giving one entry per CDR3 protein. Here the sample spans hundreds of thousands of distinct CDR3 sequences, around 14% being singletons. The TCR comes from a female donor in good health, serving as a healthy control. Sample: memory CD4+ T cells from blood.

The CDR3 region is CSAREGPDTEAFF. The CDR3 DNA is TGCAGTGCTAGAGAGGGTCCGGACACTGAAGCTTTCTTT. The J gene is TRBJ1-1, the V gene TRBV20-1; D is unclear. The length of the CDR3 is 13 residues. Trimming took off 0 bases at V and 3 bases at J, with 8 bases between the two ends. Germline V CDR1 and CDR2: DFQATT, SNEGSKA (reference sequence).